The 20 T cell receptor beta chains below all came from one sample that was sequenced in a study of CD8 T cells in ankylosing spondylitis. TCRdb ran MiXCR on the 5' RACE reads and lists one entry per CDR3 protein. The sample consists of under 250,000 distinct CDR3 sequences, over 8.5% of them appearing once. The sample was blood, either unsorted or a sorted T cell fraction (not recorded which). The receptor set was obtained from a male donor with ankylosing spondylitis or in good health (not recorded which).

The V call is TRBV7-9, the J call TRBJ2-1, with 10 bases lining up with TRBD1. V shed 5 bases, J shed 4 bases, and the junction held 5 bases outside the gene matches. This CDR3 has 15 residues. CDR1 SEHNR and CDR2 FQNEAQ come from the germline V gene (reference sequence). The CDR3 region has the DNA TGTGCCAGCAGCACAGGACAGGGGGGATACAATGAGCAGTTCTTC. This codes for CASSTGQGGYNEQFF.

This clonotype appeared a few times. V and J are TRBV7-2 and TRBJ2-1; 15 nucleotides line up with TRBD2. The CDR3 contains 17 residues. The V segment lost 4 bases and the J segment 8 bases; nucleotides outside the gene matches: 9. Germline CDR1 is SGHTA and CDR2 is FQGNSA. The CDR3: CASSYHGLAGGVDEQFF. The CDR3 DNA follows: TGTGCCAGCAGCTACCACGGACTAGCGGGAGGGGTTGATGAGCAGTTCTTC.

This clonotype was recorded many times. This chain uses TRBV29-1 with TRBJ2-7; no reliable D call. The CDR3 loop spans 12 amino acids. Germline loops: CDR1 SQVTM, CDR2 ANQGSEA. Trimming removed 0 bases at V and 0 bases at J, with 3 bases between. The CDR3: CSVEDNSYEQYF. The DNA of the CDR3 is TGCAGCGTTGAAGACAACTCCTACGAGCAGTACTTC.

The rearrangement uses TRBV30 and TRBJ2-7, with 7 bases identical to TRBD2. The CDR3 loop spans 12 amino acids. The germline CDR1 and CDR2 sequences are GTSNPN and SVGIG (reference sequence). J gave up 6 bases and V 6 bases, and 8 bases lay outside the gene matches. CDR3 sequence reads: CACPGGIGEQYF. For the CDR3, the DNA is TGTGCCTGCCCCGGGGGGATCGGCGAGCAGTACTTC.

The V call is TRBV28, the J call TRBJ2-7; TRBD1 is a possible D gene (6 bases). CDR1 is MDHEN, CDR2 SYDVKM, per germline. Trimming shortened V by 7 bases and J by 3 bases, and 19 bases separated the two germline ends. CDR3 length: 15 amino acids. The CDR3 bases are TGTGCCAGCAAATCTGGGAGACAGGCCGACTACGAGCAGTACTTC. Protein product: CASKSGRQADYEQYF.

This clonotype was observed at least ten times. V gene TRBV12-3 or TRBV12-4 combines with J gene TRBJ1-2, with 9 bases matching TRBD1. The CDR3 is 14 amino acids. Trimming at V came to 6 bases and at J to 4 bases, leaving 6 bases not matched to a gene. CDR3 in DNA: TGTGCCAGCAGCGGGACAGGGTTGGTCTATGGCTACACCTTC. Encoded protein: CASSGTGLVYGYTF.

This clonotype was counted between two and nine times. The genes are TRBV7-2 and TRBJ1-5; D remains unclear. V gave up 5 bases and J gave up 3 bases, with 11 bases separating them. CDR3 size: 14 residues. The V gene's germline CDR1 is SGHTA and CDR2 FQGNSA. DNA of the CDR3: TGTGCCAGCAGCGGAGACATGCACAATCAGCCCCAGCATTTT. Its protein product is CASSGDMHNQPQHF.

This clonotype was picked up many times. The chain joins TRBV20-1 to TRBJ2-7; D is uncertain. The CDR3 has 12 amino acids. Trimming removed 0 bases from V and 2 bases from J, with 5 bases in between. Germline assignment: CDR1 DFQATT and CDR2 SNEGSKA (reference sequence). The CDR3 bases are TGCAGTGCTAGAGAGGACGCCTACGAGCAGTACTTC. As protein: CSAREDAYEQYF.

This clonotype was detected only a few times. Being one base from a much bigger clone, this may be a read error. The chain couples TRBV5-1 to TRBJ2-5, with unresolved D. Germline V lookup: CDR1 SGHRS, CDR2 YFSETQ. This CDR3 spans 14 amino acids. The DNA for the CDR3 is TGCGCCAGCAGCTTAGTTAGCAGACAAGAGGCCCAGTACTTC. It specifies CASSLVSRQEAQYF.

At least ten counts were recorded for this clonotype. The chain joins TRBV27 to TRBJ1-3; D is ambiguous. CDR3 length equals 13 residues. Germline CDR1 is MNHEY and CDR2 is SMNVEV (reference sequence). V was clipped by 7 bases and J by 4 bases, with 11 bases between them. CDR3: CASTTGRGNTIYF. Written as DNA, the CDR3 is TGTGCCAGCACTACTGGGAGAGGAAACACCATATATTTT.

This clonotype was counted at least ten times. The chain joins TRBV28 to TRBJ1-2; no reliable D call. The CDR3 sequence is 15 residues long. Looked up from germline, CDR1 is MDHEN and CDR2 is SYDVKM. The germline V and J ends were trimmed by 2 bases and 4 bases, with 14 bases remaining between them. This CDR3 reads CASSLGLGVTYGYTF. CDR3 DNA: TGTGCCAGCAGTTTAGGGTTAGGCGTGACCTATGGCTACACCTTC.

This clonotype came up many times. The chain links TRBV5-1 to TRBJ2-7, with 10 nucleotides matching TRBD1. Trimming took 3 bases from V and 3 from J; bases not matched to a gene: 3. The germline V gene encodes CDR1 SGHRS and CDR2 YFSETQ. The CDR3 length is 14 residues. The DNA for the CDR3 is TGCGCCAGCAGCTCGGGACAGGGGTACTACGAGCAGTACTTC. Translated, it gives CASSSGQGYYEQYF.

At least ten counts were recorded for this clonotype. The genes are TRBV20-1 and TRBJ2-3; D is uncertain. V lost 6 bases, J lost 1 base, and 14 bases lay in between. In germline, CDR1 is DFQATT, CDR2 SNEGSKA (reference sequence). This CDR3 comprises 14 residues. Here the CDR3 DNA reads TGCAGTGCAAAGGACCGCAGAGGCACAGATACGCAGTATTTT. Encoded protein: CSAKDRRGTDTQYF.

The sample holds many counts of this clonotype. The V gene is TRBV6-5, the J gene TRBJ1-5; 7 nucleotides line up with TRBD1. The CDR3 is made up of 14 amino acids. Germline V CDR1 and CDR2: MNHEY, SVGAGI. Unmatched junction bases numbered 3, after V lost 1 base and J lost 6 bases. CDR3 nucleotides: TGTGCCAGCAGTTACTGGCAGGGGGGTCAGCCCCAGCATTTT. Protein product: CASSYWQGGQPQHF.

The genes are TRBV20-1 and TRBJ2-1; TRBD2 matches 13 bases. V trimming: 3 bases; J trimming: 14 bases; junction bases outside the gene matches: 13. This CDR3 comprises 15 residues. Germline CDR1 DFQATT, CDR2 SNEGSKA (reference sequence). CDR3 nucleotide sequence: TGCAGTGCTAGGCCTGGGACTAGCGGGATGTCGATGGAGTTCTTC. It yields the protein CSARPGTSGMSMEFF.

At least ten counts were recorded for this clonotype. The V and J genes are TRBV5-1 and TRBJ1-5; TRBD1 is a possible D gene (6 bases). Per germline, CDR1 SGHRS and CDR2 YFSETQ. V was trimmed by 4 bases and J by 3 bases, leaving 14 bases between them. This CDR3 is 15 amino acids long. CDR3 nucleotide sequence: TGCGCCAGCAGCCCGACCGGACAGAACAATCAGCCCCAGCATTTT. Translated, it gives CASSPTGQNNQPQHF.

The chain couples TRBV5-1 to TRBJ1-2; the match to TRBD1 covers 9 bases. CDR3 length: 16 amino acids. Germline V lookup: CDR1 SGHRS, CDR2 YFSETQ. Unmatched junction bases numbered 12, after V lost 4 bases and J lost 5 bases. CDR3 in DNA: TGCGCCAGCAGCCCCCGAGGAGACAGGGGGGGGTATGGCTACACCTTC. Protein: CASSPRGDRGGYGYTF. The full variable domain, completed using reference TRBV5-1 and TRBJ1-2, is KAGVTQTPRYLIKTRGQQVTLSCSPISGHRSVSWYQQTPGQGLQFLFEYFSETQRNKGNFPGRFSGRQFSNSRSEMNVSTLELGDSALYLCASSPRGDRGGYGYTFGSGTRLTVV.

This clonotype was seen ten or more times. This chain connects TRBV12-3 or TRBV12-4 to TRBJ1-1; perhaps TRBD1 as D (5 bases). The CDR3 contains 14 residues. The ends were cut back, 3 bases at V and 1 base at J, with 9 bases in the middle. CDR3 residues: CASSFTRGNTEAFF. The DNA of the CDR3 is TGTGCCAGCAGTTTTACGAGGGGGAACACTGAAGCTTTCTTT.

This clonotype occurred many times. J is TRBJ2-3 and V is TRBV15; 7 nucleotides match TRBD2. The CDR3 runs 17 residues. Unmatched junction bases numbered 7, after V lost 1 base and J lost 0 bases. CDR1 and CDR2 from the germline V gene are LNHNV and YYDKDF (reference sequence). DNA of the CDR3: TGTGCCACCAGCAGAGCTCTAGCGGAGGATAGCACAGATACGCAGTATTTT. Residues: CATSRALAEDSTDTQYF.

The V and J genes are TRBV4-2 and TRBJ2-3; D is uncertain. The length of the CDR3 is 17 residues. The germline V and J ends were trimmed by 0 bases and 7 bases, with 20 bases remaining between them. The germline V gene has CDR1 LGHNA and CDR2 YNFKEQ. CDR3 nucleotides: TGTGCCAGCAGCCAAGATGAGGCGCCCCTACCAACGAATACGCAGTATTTT. Translation gives CASSQDEAPLPTNTQYF.